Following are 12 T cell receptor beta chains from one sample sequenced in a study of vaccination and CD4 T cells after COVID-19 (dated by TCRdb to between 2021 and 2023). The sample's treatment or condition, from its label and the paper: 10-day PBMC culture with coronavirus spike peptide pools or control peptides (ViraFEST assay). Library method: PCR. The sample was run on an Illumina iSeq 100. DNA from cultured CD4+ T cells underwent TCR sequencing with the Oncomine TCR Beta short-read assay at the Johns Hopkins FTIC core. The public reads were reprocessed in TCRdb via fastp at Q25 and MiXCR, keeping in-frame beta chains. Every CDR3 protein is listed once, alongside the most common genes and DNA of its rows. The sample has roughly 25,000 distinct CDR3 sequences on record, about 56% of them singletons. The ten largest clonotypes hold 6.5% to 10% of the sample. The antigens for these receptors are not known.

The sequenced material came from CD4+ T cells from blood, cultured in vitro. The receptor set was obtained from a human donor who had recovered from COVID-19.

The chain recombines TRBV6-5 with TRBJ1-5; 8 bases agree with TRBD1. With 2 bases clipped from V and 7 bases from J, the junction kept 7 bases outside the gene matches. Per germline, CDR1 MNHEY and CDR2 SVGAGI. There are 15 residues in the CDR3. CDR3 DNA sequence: TGTGCCAGCAGTTACGACAGGGGATTGGGGCAGCCCCAGCATTTT. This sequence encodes CASSYDRGLGQPQHF.

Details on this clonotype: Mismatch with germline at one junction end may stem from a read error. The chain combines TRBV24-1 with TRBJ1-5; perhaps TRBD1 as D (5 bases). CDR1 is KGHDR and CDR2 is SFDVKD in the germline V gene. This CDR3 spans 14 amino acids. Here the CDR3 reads CTTSDWGSTQPQHF. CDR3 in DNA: TGTACCACCAGTGATTGGGGGAGCACTCAGCCCCAGCATTTT.

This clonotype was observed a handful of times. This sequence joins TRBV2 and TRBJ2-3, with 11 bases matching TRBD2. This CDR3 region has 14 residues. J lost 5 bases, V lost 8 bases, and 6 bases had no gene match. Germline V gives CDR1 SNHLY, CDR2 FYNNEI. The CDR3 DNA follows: TGTGCCAGCTCACCGGGGACTAGCGGAGATACGCAGTATTTT. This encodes CASSPGTSGDTQYF.

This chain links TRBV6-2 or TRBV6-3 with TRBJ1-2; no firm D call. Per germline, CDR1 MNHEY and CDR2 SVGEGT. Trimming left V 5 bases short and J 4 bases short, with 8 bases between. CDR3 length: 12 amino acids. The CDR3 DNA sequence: TGTGCCAGCAGTCCTCTTTCCTATGGCTACACCTTC. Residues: CASSPLSYGYTF.

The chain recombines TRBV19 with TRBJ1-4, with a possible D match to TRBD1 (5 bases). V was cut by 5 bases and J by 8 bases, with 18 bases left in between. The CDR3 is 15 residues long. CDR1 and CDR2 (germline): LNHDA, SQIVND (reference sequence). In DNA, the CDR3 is TGTGCCAGTAGTCCCCGGGACCCATCGGAGGAAAAACTGTTTTTT. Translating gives CASSPRDPSEEKLFF.

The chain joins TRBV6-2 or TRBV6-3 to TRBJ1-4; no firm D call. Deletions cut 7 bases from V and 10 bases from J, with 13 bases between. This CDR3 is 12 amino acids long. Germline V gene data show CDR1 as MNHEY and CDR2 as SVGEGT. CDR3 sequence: CASTQNNRKLFF. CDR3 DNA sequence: TGTGCCAGCACACAGAACAACAGAAAACTGTTTTTT.

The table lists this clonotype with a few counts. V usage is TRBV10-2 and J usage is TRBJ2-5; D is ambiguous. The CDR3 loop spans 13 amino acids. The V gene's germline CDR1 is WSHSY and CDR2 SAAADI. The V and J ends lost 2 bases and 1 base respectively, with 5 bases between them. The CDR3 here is CASSERIQETQYF. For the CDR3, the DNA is TGCGCCAGCAGTGAGAGGATCCAAGAGACCCAGTACTTC.

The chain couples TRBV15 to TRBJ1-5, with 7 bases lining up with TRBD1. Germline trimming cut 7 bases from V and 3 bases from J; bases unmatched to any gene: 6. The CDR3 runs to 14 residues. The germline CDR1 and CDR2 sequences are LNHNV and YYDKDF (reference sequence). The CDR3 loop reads CATTRDRTNQPQHF. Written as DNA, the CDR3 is TGTGCCACCACTCGGGACAGAACCAATCAGCCCCAGCATTTT.

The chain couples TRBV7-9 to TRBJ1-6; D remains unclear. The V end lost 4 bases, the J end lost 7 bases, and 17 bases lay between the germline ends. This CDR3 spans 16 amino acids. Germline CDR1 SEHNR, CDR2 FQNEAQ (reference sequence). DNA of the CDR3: TGTGCCAGCAGCTATCAGACCGGGGTACGAAATTCACCCCTCCACTTT. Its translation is CASSYQTGVRNSPLHF.

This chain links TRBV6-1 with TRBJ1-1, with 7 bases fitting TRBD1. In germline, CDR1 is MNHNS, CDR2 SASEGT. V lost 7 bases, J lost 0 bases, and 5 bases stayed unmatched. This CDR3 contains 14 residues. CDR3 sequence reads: CASNEDRVNTEAFF. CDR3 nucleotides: TGTGCCAGCAACGAAGACAGGGTGAACACTGAAGCTTTCTTT.

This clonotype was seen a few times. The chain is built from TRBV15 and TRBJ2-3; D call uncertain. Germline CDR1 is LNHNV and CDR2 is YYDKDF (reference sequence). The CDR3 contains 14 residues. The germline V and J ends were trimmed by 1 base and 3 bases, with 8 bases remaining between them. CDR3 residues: CATSRVTKTDTQYF. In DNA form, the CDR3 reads TGTGCCACCAGCAGAGTAACCAAGACAGATACGCAGTATTTT.

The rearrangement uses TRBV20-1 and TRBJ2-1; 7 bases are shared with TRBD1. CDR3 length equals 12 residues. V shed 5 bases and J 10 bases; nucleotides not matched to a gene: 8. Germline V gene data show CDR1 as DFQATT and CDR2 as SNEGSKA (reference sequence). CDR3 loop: CSAYDRVGEQFF. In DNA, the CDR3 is TGCAGTGCTTATGACAGGGTAGGCGAGCAGTTCTTC.